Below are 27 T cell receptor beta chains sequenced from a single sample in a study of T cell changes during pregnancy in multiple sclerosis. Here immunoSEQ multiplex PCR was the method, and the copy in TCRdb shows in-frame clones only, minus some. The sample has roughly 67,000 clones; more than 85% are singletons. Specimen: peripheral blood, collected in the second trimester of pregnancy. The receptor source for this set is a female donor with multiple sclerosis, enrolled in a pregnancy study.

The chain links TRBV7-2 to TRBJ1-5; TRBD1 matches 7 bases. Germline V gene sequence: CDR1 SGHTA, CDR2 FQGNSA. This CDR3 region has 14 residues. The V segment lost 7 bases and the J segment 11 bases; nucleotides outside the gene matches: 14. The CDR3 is CASNLQGGVAAQHF. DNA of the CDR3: TGTGCCAGCAACCTGCAGGGGGGCGTTGCGGCCCAGCATTTT.

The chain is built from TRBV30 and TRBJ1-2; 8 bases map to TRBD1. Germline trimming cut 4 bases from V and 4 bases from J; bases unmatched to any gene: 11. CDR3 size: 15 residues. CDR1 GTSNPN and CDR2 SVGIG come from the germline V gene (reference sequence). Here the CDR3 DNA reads TGTGCCTGGATCCCAGGTAGCACAGGGGGCTATGGCTACACCTTC. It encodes CAWIPGSTGGYGYTF.

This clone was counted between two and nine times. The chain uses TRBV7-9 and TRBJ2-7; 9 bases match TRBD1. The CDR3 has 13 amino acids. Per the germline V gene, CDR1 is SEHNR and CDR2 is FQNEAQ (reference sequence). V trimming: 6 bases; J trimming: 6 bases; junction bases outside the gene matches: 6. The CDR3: CASRPGTGSEQYF. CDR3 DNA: TGTGCCAGCAGACCCGGGACAGGGTCCGAGCAGTACTTC. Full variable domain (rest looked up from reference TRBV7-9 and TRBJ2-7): DTGVSQNPRHKITKRGQNVTFRCDPISEHNRLYWYRQTLGQGPEFLTYFQNEAQLEKSRLLSDRFSAERPKGSFSTLEIQRTEQGDSAMYLCASRPGTGSEQYFGPGTRLTVT.

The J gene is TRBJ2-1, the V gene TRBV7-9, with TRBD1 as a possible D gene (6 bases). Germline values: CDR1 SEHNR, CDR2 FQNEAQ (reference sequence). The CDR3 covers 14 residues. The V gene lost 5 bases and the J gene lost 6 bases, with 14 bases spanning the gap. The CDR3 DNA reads TGTGCCAGCAGCGAACAAACAGGGTCCAATGAGCAGTTCTTC. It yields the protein CASSEQTGSNEQFF.

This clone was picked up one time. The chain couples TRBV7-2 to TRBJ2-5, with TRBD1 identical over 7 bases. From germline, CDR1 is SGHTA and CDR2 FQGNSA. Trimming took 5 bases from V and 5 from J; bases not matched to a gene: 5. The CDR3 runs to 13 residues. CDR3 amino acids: CASSLNRGETQYF. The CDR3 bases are TGTGCCAGCAGCCTAAACAGGGGTGAGACCCAGTACTTC. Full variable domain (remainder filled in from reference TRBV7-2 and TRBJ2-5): GAGVSQSPSNKVTEKGKDVELRCDPISGHTALYWYRQSLGQGLEFLIYFQGNSAPDKSGLPSDRFSAERTGGSVSTLTIQRTQQEDSAVYLCASSLNRGETQYFGPGTRLLVL.

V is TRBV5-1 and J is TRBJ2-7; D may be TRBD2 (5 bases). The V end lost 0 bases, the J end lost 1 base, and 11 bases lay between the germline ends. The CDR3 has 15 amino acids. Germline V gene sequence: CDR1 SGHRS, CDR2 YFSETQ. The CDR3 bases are TGCGCCAGCAGCTTGGGGAGGACTGCATCCTACGAGCAGTACTTC. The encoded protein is CASSLGRTASYEQYF.

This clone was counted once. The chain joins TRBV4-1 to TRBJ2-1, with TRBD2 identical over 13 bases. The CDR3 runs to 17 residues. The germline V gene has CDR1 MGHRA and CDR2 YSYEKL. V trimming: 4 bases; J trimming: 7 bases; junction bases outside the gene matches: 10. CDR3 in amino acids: CASSPTLAGGPWNEQFF. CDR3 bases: TGCGCCAGCAGCCCTACACTAGCGGGAGGGCCTTGGAATGAGCAGTTCTTC.

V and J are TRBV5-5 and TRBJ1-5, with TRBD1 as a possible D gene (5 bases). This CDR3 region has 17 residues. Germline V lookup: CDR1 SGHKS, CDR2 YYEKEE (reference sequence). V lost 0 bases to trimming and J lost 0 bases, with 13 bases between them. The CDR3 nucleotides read TGTGCCAGCAGCTTGGTCCCAAGGGACTATAGCAATCAGCCCCAGCATTTT. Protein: CASSLVPRDYSNQPQHF.

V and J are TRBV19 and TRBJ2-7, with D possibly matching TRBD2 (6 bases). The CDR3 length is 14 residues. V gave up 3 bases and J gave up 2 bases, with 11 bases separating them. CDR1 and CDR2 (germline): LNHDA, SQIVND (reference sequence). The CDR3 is CASSIRDSPYEQYF. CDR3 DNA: TGTGCCAGTAGTATTCGGGACTCTCCCTACGAGCAGTACTTC.

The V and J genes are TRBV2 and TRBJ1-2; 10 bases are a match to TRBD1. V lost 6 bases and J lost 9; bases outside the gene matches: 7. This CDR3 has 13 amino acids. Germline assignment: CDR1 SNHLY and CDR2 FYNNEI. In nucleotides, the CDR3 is TGTGCCAGCAGACCAGACAGGGGGCAAAGCTACACCTTC. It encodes CASRPDRGQSYTF.

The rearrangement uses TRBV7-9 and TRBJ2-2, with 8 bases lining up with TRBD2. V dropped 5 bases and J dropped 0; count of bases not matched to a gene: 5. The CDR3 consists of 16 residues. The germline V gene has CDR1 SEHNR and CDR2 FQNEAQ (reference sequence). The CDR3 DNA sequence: TGTGCCAGCAGCGCGGGGGGTTACGCGAACACCGGGGAGCTGTTTTTT. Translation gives CASSAGGYANTGELFF.

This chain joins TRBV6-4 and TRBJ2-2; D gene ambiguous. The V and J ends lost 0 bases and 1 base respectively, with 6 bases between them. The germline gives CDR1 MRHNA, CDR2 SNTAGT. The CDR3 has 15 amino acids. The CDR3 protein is CASSDSAGNTGELFF. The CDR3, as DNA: TGTGCCAGCAGTGACTCGGCAGGGAACACCGGGGAGCTGTTTTTT.

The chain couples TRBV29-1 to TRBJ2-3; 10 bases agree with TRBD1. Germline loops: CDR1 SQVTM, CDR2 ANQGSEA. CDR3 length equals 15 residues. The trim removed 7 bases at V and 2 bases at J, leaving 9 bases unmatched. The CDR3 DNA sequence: TGCAGCGGATCCGGGACAGGGGCGTACACAGATACGCAGTATTTT. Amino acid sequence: CSGSGTGAYTDTQYF.

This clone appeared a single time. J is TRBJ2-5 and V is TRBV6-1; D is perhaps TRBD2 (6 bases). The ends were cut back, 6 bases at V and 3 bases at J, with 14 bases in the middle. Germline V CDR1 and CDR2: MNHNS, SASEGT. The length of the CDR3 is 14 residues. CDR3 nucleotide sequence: TGTGCCAGCAGACATCATCGGGGGAAAGAGACCCAGTACTTC. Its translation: CASRHHRGKETQYF.

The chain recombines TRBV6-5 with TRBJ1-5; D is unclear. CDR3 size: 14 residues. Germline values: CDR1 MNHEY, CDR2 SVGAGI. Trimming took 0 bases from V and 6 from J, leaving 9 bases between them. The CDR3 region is CASSYSGSAQPQHF. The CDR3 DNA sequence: TGTGCCAGCAGTTACTCGGGCTCAGCTCAGCCCCAGCATTTT.

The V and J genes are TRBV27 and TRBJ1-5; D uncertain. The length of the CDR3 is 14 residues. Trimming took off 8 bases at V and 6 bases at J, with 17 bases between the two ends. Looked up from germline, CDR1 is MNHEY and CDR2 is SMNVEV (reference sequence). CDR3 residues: CASQDLGSTQPQHF. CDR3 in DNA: TGTGCCAGCCAAGATCTGGGGAGTACTCAGCCCCAGCATTTT.

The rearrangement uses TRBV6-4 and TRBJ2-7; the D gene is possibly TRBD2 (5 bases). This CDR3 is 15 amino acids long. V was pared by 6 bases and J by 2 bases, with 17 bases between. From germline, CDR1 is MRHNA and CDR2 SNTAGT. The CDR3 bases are TGTGCCAGCAGGCCCGAGGGTGGGCCTGCCTACGAGCAGTACTTC. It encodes CASRPEGGPAYEQYF.

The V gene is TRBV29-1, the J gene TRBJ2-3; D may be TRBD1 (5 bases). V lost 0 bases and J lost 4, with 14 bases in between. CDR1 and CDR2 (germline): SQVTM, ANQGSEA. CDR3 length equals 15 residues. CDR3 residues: CSVEDLPQAPDTQYF. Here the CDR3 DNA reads TGCAGCGTTGAAGACCTACCACAGGCCCCAGATACGCAGTATTTT.

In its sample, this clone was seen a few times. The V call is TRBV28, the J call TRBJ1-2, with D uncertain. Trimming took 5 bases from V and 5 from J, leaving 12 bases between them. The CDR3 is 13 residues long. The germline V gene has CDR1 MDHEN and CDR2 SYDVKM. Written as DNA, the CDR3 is TGTGCCAGCAGTCCTACCATCAATTATGGCTACACCTTC. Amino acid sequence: CASSPTINYGYTF.

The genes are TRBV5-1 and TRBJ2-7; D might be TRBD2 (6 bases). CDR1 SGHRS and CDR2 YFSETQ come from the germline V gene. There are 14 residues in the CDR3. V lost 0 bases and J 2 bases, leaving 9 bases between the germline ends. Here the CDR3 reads CASSLGSGAYEQYF. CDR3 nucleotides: TGCGCCAGCAGCTTGGGTAGCGGCGCCTACGAGCAGTACTTC.

The CDR3 region has the DNA TGTGCCAGCAGCCAAGATCTAGGGGGGGCCCGCGGGAGCGGCGAGCAGTACTTC. Its protein is CASSQDLGGARGSGEQYF. The chain combines TRBV14 with TRBJ2-7; possibly TRBD2 for D (7 bases). This CDR3 region has 18 residues. Trimming shortened V by 0 bases and J by 6 bases, and 24 bases separated the two germline ends. Germline lookup yields CDR1 SGHDN and CDR2 FVKESK.

This CDR3 is CASSFGQGSNQPQHF. The CDR3 DNA follows: TGTGCCAGCAGCTTCGGGCAGGGCAGCAATCAGCCCCAGCATTTT. This chain connects TRBV7-9 to TRBJ1-5; possible D gene TRBD1, 5 bases. Trimming removed 3 bases at V and 1 base at J, with 10 bases between. This CDR3 is 15 amino acids long. Germline V gene data show CDR1 as SEHNR and CDR2 as FQNEAQ (reference sequence).

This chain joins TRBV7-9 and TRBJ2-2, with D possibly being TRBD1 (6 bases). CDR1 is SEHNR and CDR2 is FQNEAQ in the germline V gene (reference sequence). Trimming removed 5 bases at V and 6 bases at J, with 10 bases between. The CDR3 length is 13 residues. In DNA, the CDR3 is TGTGCCAGCAGCGGAAAGGGGGCCGGGGAGCTGTTTTTT. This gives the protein CASSGKGAGELFF.

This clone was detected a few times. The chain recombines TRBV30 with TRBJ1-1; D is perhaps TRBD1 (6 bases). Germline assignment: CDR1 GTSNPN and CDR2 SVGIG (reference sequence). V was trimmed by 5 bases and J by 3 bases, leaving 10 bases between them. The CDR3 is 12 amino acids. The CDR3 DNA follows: TGTGCCTGGTACAGGGCGGACACTGAAGCTTTCTTT. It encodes CAWYRADTEAFF.

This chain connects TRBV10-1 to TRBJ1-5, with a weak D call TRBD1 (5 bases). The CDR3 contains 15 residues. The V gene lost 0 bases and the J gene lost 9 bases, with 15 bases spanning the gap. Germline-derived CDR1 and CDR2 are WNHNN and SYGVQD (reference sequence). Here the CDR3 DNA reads TGCGCCAGCAGTGAGTCTGGGCGCCTCGGGGGGCCCCAGCATTTT. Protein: CASSESGRLGGPQHF.

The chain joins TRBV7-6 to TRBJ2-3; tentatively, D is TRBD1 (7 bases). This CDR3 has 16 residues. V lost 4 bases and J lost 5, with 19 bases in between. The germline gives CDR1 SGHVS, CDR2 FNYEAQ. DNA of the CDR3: TGTGCCAGCAGCTCCCTCCGACAGGGACTGGGAGATACGCAGTATTTT. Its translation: CASSSLRQGLGDTQYF.

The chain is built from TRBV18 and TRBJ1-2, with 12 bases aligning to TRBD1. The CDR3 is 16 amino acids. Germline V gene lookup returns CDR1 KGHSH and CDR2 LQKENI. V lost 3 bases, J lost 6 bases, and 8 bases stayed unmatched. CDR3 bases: TGTGCCAGCTCACCTTTACGGGACAGGGGGCGCGATGGCTACACCTTC. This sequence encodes CASSPLRDRGRDGYTF.